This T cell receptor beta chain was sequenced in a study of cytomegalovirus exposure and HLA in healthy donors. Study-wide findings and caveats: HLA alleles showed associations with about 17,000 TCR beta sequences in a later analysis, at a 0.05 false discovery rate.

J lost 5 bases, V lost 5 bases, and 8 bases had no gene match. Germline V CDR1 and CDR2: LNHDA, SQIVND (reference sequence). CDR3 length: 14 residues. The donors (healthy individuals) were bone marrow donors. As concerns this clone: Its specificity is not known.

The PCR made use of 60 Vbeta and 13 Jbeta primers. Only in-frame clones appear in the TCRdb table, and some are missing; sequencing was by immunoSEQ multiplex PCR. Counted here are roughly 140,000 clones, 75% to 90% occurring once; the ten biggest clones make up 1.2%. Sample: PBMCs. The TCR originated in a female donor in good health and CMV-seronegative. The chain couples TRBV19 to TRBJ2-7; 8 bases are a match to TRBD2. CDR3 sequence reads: CASSYSGGPNEQYF. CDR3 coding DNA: TGTGCCAGTAGTTATTCGGGGGGGCCCAACGAGCAGTACTTC.